This T cell receptor (beta chain) derives from a study of PD-1 blockade in classical Hodgkin lymphoma. Looking at the study overall: Intravenous infusions of nivolumab 3 mg/kg reached patients every 2 weeks.

Comment on this clone: Its antigen is as yet unknown.

Study findings and constraints: Complete responders started with a diversity level that resembled newly diagnosed patients at baseline. TCR diversity at baseline was reported to be reduced in newly diagnosed patients relative to healthy donors.

Germline trimming cut 1 base from V and 2 bases from J; bases unmatched to any gene: 17. Germline CDR1 SGHTA, CDR2 FQGTGA. The CDR3 sequence is 20 residues long. The time point here: cycle 4 day 1 (C4D1), after around six weeks of nivolumab. Every patient had relapsed following autologous stem cell transplantation, and cohorts differed in brentuximab vedotin exposure. Patients had relapsed/refractory classical Hodgkin lymphoma with complete response, partial response or progressive disease as best response. Generated by immunoSEQ multiplex PCR, the TCRdb table keeps only in-frame clones and is missing some. The sample consists of tens of thousands of clones, about 77% of them appearing once.

The V call is TRBV7-3, the J call TRBJ2-3; 8 nucleotides align to TRBD2. The sequence was obtained from a human donor with classical Hodgkin lymphoma. Source: peripheral blood mononuclear cells (PBMCs), taken before the fourth cycle of nivolumab. The chain's CDR3 is CASSLSARITSGLFTDTQYF. For the CDR3, the DNA is TGTGCCAGCAGCTTAAGTGCCAGGATTACTAGCGGTTTGTTCACAGATACGCAGTATTTT.